This T cell receptor beta chain was recovered during a study of cytomegalovirus exposure and HLA in healthy donors. Researchers ran the PCR with 60 Vbeta and 13 Jbeta primers. Method: immunoSEQ multiplex PCR; TCRdb's copy keeps in-frame clones and lacks some. The sample shows about 90,000 clones, under 80% of them seen only once. Study findings and constraints: According to an earlier analysis, most TCR beta V segments yielded productive rearrangements about 90% or about 30% of the time.

About this clone: Antigen specificity is unknown.

The CDR3 is made up of 16 amino acids. The trim removed 3 bases at V and 4 bases at J, leaving 7 bases unmatched. CDR1 MRHNA and CDR2 SNTAGT come from the germline V gene. The sequence was obtained from a boy younger than 18 in good health and CMV-seronegative. This sequence joins TRBV6-4 and TRBJ2-3; 10 nucleotides agree with TRBD1. Source material: PBMCs. The DNA of the CDR3 is TGTGCCAGCAGTGAAACCGGGACAGGGGCTGCAGATACGCAGTATTTT. Translation gives CASSETGTGAADTQYF.